This TCR beta chain was observed in a study of OX40 agonist ivuxolimab in advanced cancers. Broadly, across the study: Ivuxolimab was an agonistic, fully human IgG2 monoclonal antibody directed against OX40 (CD134), a costimulatory receptor. Intravenous ivuxolimab was administered to patients every 2 weeks at six dose levels: 0.01, 0.1, 0.3, 1.5, 3 and 10 mg/kg. Of the approximately 50 dose-escalation patients, hepatocellular carcinoma was present in around 20, melanoma in around 15, renal cell carcinoma in 9 and head and neck cancer in 9. In the dose-escalation cohort, 82.7% of patients were male, and the mean age was around 60 years, with a range of 23 to 79. Prior anti-PD-1, anti-PD-L1 or anti-CTLA-4 therapy was permitted, and checkpoint inhibitors had been received by about 37% of dose-escalation patients. Three dose-escalation patients achieved partial responses, one with hepatocellular carcinoma and two with cutaneous melanoma. Peripheral TCRbeta sequencing aimed to test whether ivuxolimab altered TCR sequence diversity and caused clonal T-cell expansion. The paper reports the monotherapy dose-escalation portion (N of about 54 patients) of the phase I ivuxolimab trial. Overall results and qualifications from the work: Which antigens the clonally expanded peripheral T cells were specific for was not determined. In partial responders in the 0.1-3.0 mg/kg groups, normalized peripheral clonal expansion was found to be among the lowest, especially among CD8+ T cells. Low levels of normalized T-cell clonal expansion were also shown by some nonresponding patients. After ivuxolimab, CD8+ T cells had more expanded clones than CD4+ T cells on average. Clonal expansion of both CD4+ and CD8+ blood T cells was observed from baseline to week 6 at doses 0.1 to 3.0 mg/kg.

V loses 2 bases, J loses 8 bases, and the germline ends lie 9 bases apart. The germline V gene encodes CDR1 SGHTA and CDR2 FQGTGA. The CDR3, cysteine through phenylalanine, is 13 amino acids long. The entry retains the CDR3 DNA only, 39 bases that are in frame from base 1. Genomic DNA was isolated from the sorted cells so that the TCRbeta CDR3 region could be sequenced. The immunoSEQ Assay was used for sequencing of TCRbeta CDR3 regions. This immuneACCESS table, as held by TCRdb, lists in-frame sequences with V and J called but not all clones. Of the missing ones, under half trace to an unresolved V gene in checked studies; the others have no known cause. The sample profile shows some 65,000 clones; 75% to 90% of them were found once. Approximately 2.6% of the sample is held by the ten biggest clonotypes. As concerns this clone: The antigen it recognizes is unknown. It has no much larger one-base neighbor in the sample; base qualities were not kept.

The trial excluded patients who had a history of autoimmune disease or were on systemic immunosuppression. Peripheral blood for TCR sequencing was collected from all dose cohorts at baseline, on cycle 4 day 1, and on cycle 7 day 1. Samples came from an open-label, multicenter, first-in-human phase I dose-escalation trial of ivuxolimab. Adults with locally advanced or metastatic melanoma, renal cell, hepatocellular, or head and neck squamous cell carcinoma were enrolled in the trial. CD4+ and CD8+ T cells were sorted separately from peripheral blood before TCR sequencing. The chain uses TRBV7-3 and TRBJ1-4; the D gene remains uncertain. The source was CD4+ or CD8+ T cells sorted from blood, collected in a trial of the OX40 agonist ivuxolimab. The clonotype was recovered from an adult with an advanced solid tumor such as melanoma, head and neck, liver or kidney cancer. The sequenced DNA is TGTGCCAGCAGCTTAGGGGTCTGGGAAAAACTGTTTTTT. Its translation is CASSLGVWEKLFF.